Following are 27 T cell receptor beta chains from one sample sequenced in a study of blood T cell repertoires in COVID-19. The method was immunoSEQ multiplex PCR; TCRdb's version includes in-frame clones alone and lacks a portion of them. This sample has under 400,000 clones, with more than 75% found just once. Sequenced: PBMCs or T cells enriched from blood (not recorded which). All receptors come from a man aged 35-49 years in a cohort exposed to, infected with or recovered from COVID-19 (not recorded which).

The V and J genes are TRBV11-2 and TRBJ1-2; 8 bases are shared with TRBD1. CDR1 and CDR2 (germline): SGHAT, FQNNGV. The CDR3 covers 13 residues. With 5 bases clipped from V and 4 bases from J, the junction kept 3 bases outside the gene matches. This CDR3 reads CASSPDRVYGYTF. CDR3 sequence (DNA): TGTGCCAGCAGCCCGGACAGGGTCTATGGCTACACCTTC. Filled out from reference TRBV11-2 and TRBJ1-2, the complete variable domain reads EAGVAQSPRYKIIEKRQSVAFWCNPISGHATLYWYQQILGQGPKLLIQFQNNGVVDDSQLPKDRFSAERLKGVDSTLKIQPAKLEDSAVYLCASSPDRVYGYTFGSGTRLTVV.

The chain employs TRBV27 and TRBJ2-7; TRBD2 might be the D (6 bases). The CDR3 totals 19 residues. With 3 bases removed from V and 1 base from J, the gap between germline ends came to 25 bases. CDR1 and CDR2 from the germline V gene are MNHEY and SMNVEV (reference sequence). The CDR3 region has the DNA TGTGCCAGCAGTTTTTTGCCGGTGGGGGGAGTTTCCCGGTCCTACGAGCAGTACTTC. This gives the protein CASSFLPVGGVSRSYEQYF.

This clone was observed a handful of times. The chain joins TRBV5-1 to TRBJ1-6; the match to TRBD1 covers 7 bases. The CDR3 has 15 residues. The V and J ends lost 1 base and 10 bases, in that order; junction bases with no gene match: 8. CDR1 is SGHRS and CDR2 is YFSETQ in the germline V gene. CDR3 DNA: TGCGCCAGCAGCTTGCTCGACAGGGAAAGGTCACCCCTCCACTTT. Its translation is CASSLLDRERSPLHF.

The sample holds one count of this clone. The rearrangement joins TRBV5-1 to TRBJ1-1; 7 nucleotides agree with TRBD1. Germline CDR1 and CDR2: SGHRS and YFSETQ. Trimming at V came to 0 bases and at J to 1 base, leaving 9 bases not matched to a gene. This CDR3 spans 17 amino acids. The CDR3 here is CASSLAGTEQRNTEAFF. The CDR3 nucleotides are TGCGCCAGCAGCTTGGCCGGGACAGAACAAAGGAACACTGAAGCTTTCTTT.

V usage is TRBV7-2 and J usage is TRBJ2-7; a possible D gene is TRBD2 (6 bases). Germline lookup yields CDR1 SGHTA and CDR2 FQGNSA. V was pared by 2 bases and J by 4 bases, with 15 bases between. The CDR3 contains 15 residues. The CDR3 is CASSLFPGEAYEQYF. DNA of the CDR3: TGTGCCAGCAGCTTATTTCCGGGAGAAGCTTACGAGCAGTACTTC.

CDR3 amino acids: CASSMTPGVSTDTQYF. The CDR3 DNA reads as TGTGCCAGTAGTATGACACCGGGGGTAAGCACAGATACGCAGTATTTT. V usage is TRBV19 and J usage is TRBJ2-3; D may be TRBD2 (6 bases). Looked up from germline, CDR1 is LNHDA and CDR2 is SQIVND (reference sequence). The V end lost 3 bases, the J end lost 0 bases, and 13 bases lay between the germline ends. This CDR3 comprises 16 residues.

This chain links TRBV6-5 with TRBJ2-2, with 11 nucleotides matching TRBD2. Unmatched junction bases numbered 0, after V lost 6 bases and J lost 3 bases. This CDR3 region has 14 residues. From germline, CDR1 is MNHEY and CDR2 SVGAGI. CDR3 in DNA: TGTGCCAGCAGGGGACTAGCGGACACCGGGGAGCTGTTTTTT. Translating gives CASRGLADTGELFF.

V is TRBV7-2 and J is TRBJ1-4; D is unclear. This CDR3 has 15 amino acids. Germline V gene lookup returns CDR1 SGHTA and CDR2 FQGNSA. Trimming pared 0 bases from V and 3 bases from J, leaving 8 bases between. CDR3 in amino acids: CASSLAAASNEKLFF. As DNA, the CDR3 is TGTGCCAGCAGCTTAGCGGCAGCGTCTAATGAAAAACTGTTTTTT.

The chain couples TRBV11-1 to TRBJ1-2, with 7 bases aligning to TRBD1. Germline CDR1 reads SGHAT; CDR2 reads FQDESV (reference sequence). The V and J ends lost 3 bases and 7 bases, in that order; junction bases with no gene match: 14. This CDR3 has 16 residues. In DNA, the CDR3 is TGTGCCAGCAGCTTGACTGAGAGACAGGGAAAGGGTGGCTACACCTTC. This sequence encodes CASSLTERQGKGGYTF.

The chain carries TRBV12-5 and TRBJ1-5; TRBD1 aligns across 7 bases. Looked up from germline, CDR1 is LGHNT and CDR2 is FRNRAP. This CDR3 region has 17 residues. V dropped 2 bases and J dropped 3; count of bases not matched to a gene: 10. Written as DNA, the CDR3 is TGTGCTAGTGGTTTGACTGAGACAGGGAGGTTCAATCAGCCCCAGCATTTT. Translation: CASGLTETGRFNQPQHF.

CDR3 coding DNA: TGCGCCAGCAGCTTGGACAGGCTCACAGATACGCAGTATTTT. Translating it yields CASSLDRLTDTQYF. The chain links TRBV5-1 to TRBJ2-3; D might be TRBD1 (5 bases). Germline lookup yields CDR1 SGHRS and CDR2 YFSETQ. This CDR3 spans 14 amino acids. Trimming left V 0 bases short and J 2 bases short, with 7 bases between.

The gene calls are TRBV21-1 and TRBJ1-2. TRBV21-1 is a pseudogene locus. CDR3 length: 16 amino acids. CDR3 in amino acids: CASSEGGRLPNYGYTF. The CDR3 DNA reads as TGTGCCAGCAGCGAGGGTGGGAGGTTACCTAACTATGGCTACACCTTC.

V is TRBV19 and J is TRBJ2-1; 13 positions agree with TRBD2. The CDR3 is made up of 16 amino acids. Germline V gives CDR1 LNHDA, CDR2 SQIVND (reference sequence). The V gene end was trimmed by 5 bases and the J gene end by 4 bases; junction bases not matched to a gene: 5. CDR3 amino acids: CASSLGLAGIYNEQFF. CDR3 sequence (DNA): TGTGCCAGTAGTTTGGGACTAGCGGGGATATACAATGAGCAGTTCTTC.

The gene calls are TRBV3-1 (or the pseudogene TRBV3-2) and TRBJ2-3; no clear D gene. Germline V gene sequence: CDR1 LGHDT, CDR2 YNNKEL (reference sequence). Trimming left V 0 bases short and J 3 bases short, with 13 bases between. The CDR3 extends over 16 amino acids. CDR3 sequence reads: CASSQDLGSLTDTQYF. The CDR3, as DNA: TGTGCCAGCAGCCAAGATTTGGGCAGCCTGACAGATACGCAGTATTTT.

V usage is TRBV10-2 and J usage is TRBJ1-5; D remains unclear. Germline V gene sequence: CDR1 WSHSY, CDR2 SAAADI. The CDR3 sequence is 16 residues long. V gave up 5 bases and J gave up 0 bases, with 14 bases separating them. The CDR3 coding sequence is TGCGCCAGCAGTACAACTCTACAGTATAGCAATCAGCCCCAGCATTTT. This gives the protein CASSTTLQYSNQPQHF.

This chain uses TRBV5-4 with TRBJ2-7, with D perhaps matching TRBD1 (6 bases). CDR3 length equals 12 residues. Trimming stripped 6 bases from V and 5 bases from J, with 12 bases between. Germline V gene data show CDR1 as SGHNT and CDR2 as YYREEE (reference sequence). CDR3 coding DNA: TGTGCCAGCAAACAGGGCTCTAACGAGCAGTACTTC. Translation: CASKQGSNEQYF.

V gene TRBV20-1 combines with J gene TRBJ2-7; 9 nucleotides agree with TRBD2. Germline lookup yields CDR1 DFQATT and CDR2 SNEGSKA (reference sequence). The CDR3 has 14 residues. Trimming at V came to 3 bases and at J to 2 bases, leaving 5 bases not matched to a gene. CDR3 bases: TGCAGTGCTAGTTTGACTAGCGGACCCTACGAGCAGTACTTC. Residues: CSASLTSGPYEQYF.

This chain uses TRBV7-9 with TRBJ1-3, with D hard to call. Trimming took off 5 bases at V and 3 bases at J, with 14 bases between the two ends. The CDR3 is made up of 15 amino acids. CDR1 SEHNR and CDR2 FQNEAQ come from the germline V gene (reference sequence). The CDR3 loop is CASSHAGLGGNTIYF. The CDR3 DNA reads TGTGCCAGCAGCCACGCGGGGTTAGGTGGAAACACCATATATTTT.

As concerns this clone: The sample has other DNA sequences that encode this CDR3 too. The V and J genes are TRBV18 and TRBJ1-2; TRBD1 aligns across 7 bases. J was trimmed by 3 bases and V by 2 bases; bases with no gene match: 0. The CDR3 loop spans 13 amino acids. The germline V gene encodes CDR1 KGHSH and CDR2 LQKENI. CDR3 DNA: TGTGCCAGCTCACCAGGGACAGACTATGGCTACACCTTC. Its translation is CASSPGTDYGYTF.

The rearrangement uses TRBV6-5 and TRBJ1-6, with TRBD1 matching 9 bases. The CDR3 runs 16 residues. The J segment lost 6 bases and the V segment lost 2 bases, leaving 5 bases of the junction unmatched. The germline gives CDR1 MNHEY, CDR2 SVGAGI. The CDR3 DNA reads as TGTGCCAGCAGTTACCCGCCGGGACAGGGTAATTCACCCCTCCACTTT. The encoded protein is CASSYPPGQGNSPLHF.

This chain joins TRBV21-1 and TRBJ2-1; the table's D call, TRBD1, has no DNA check behind it. TRBV21-1 counts as a pseudogene. The CDR3 contains 15 residues. CDR3 sequence: CASQKGAKTYNEQFF. DNA of the CDR3: TGTGCCAGCCAGAAAGGGGCGAAAACCTACAATGAGCAGTTCTTC.

The chain employs TRBV7-2 and TRBJ2-7, with 8 bases that match TRBD2. The J segment lost 4 bases and the V segment lost 5 bases, leaving 10 bases of the junction unmatched. The CDR3 sequence is 15 residues long. Per germline, CDR1 SGHTA and CDR2 FQGNSA. In nucleotides, the CDR3 is TGTGCCAGCAGCCCAGCCGGGACTAGAAATTACGAGCAGTACTTC. Residues: CASSPAGTRNYEQYF.

V is TRBV2 and J is TRBJ2-1, with D possibly being TRBD2 (6 bases). The CDR3 extends over 13 amino acids. Between the trimmed V and J ends, which lost 6 bases and 9 bases, there was a span of 15 bases. CDR1 is SNHLY and CDR2 is FYNNEI in the germline V gene. CDR3 sequence: CASRRQGGGEQFF. The CDR3, as DNA: TGTGCCAGCAGGCGGCAGGGAGGTGGTGAGCAGTTCTTC.

The gene calls are TRBV7-9 and TRBJ1-6; D possibly corresponds to TRBD1 (6 bases). Germline CDR1 SEHNR, CDR2 FQNEAQ (reference sequence). V gave up 1 base and J gave up 7 bases, with 14 bases separating them. The CDR3 totals 16 residues. The CDR3 spells CASSLETGVFNSPLHF. For the CDR3, the DNA is TGTGCCAGCAGCTTAGAGACAGGAGTCTTCAATTCACCCCTCCACTTT.

This clone was recorded a few times. The rearrangement joins TRBV10-2 to TRBJ1-5, with D tentatively TRBD1 (6 bases). This CDR3 contains 15 residues. The V end lost 2 bases, the J end lost 4 bases, and 12 bases lay between the germline ends. Germline V gene lookup returns CDR1 WSHSY and CDR2 SAAADI. The DNA of the CDR3 is TGCGCCAGCAGTGAGGTGGGGGCGGCGAATCAGCCCCAGCATTTT. Protein sequence: CASSEVGAANQPQHF.

The V gene is TRBV3-1 (or the pseudogene TRBV3-2), the J gene TRBJ1-2, with a weak D call TRBD1 (6 bases). The CDR3 runs to 12 residues. V lost 0 bases and J lost 13, with 12 bases in between. Per germline, CDR1 LGHDT and CDR2 YNNKEL (reference sequence). CDR3 sequence (DNA): TGTGCCAGCAGCCAAGATAAGGGGGTCGTCACCTTC. This sequence encodes CASSQDKGVVTF.

The J gene is TRBJ1-5, the V gene TRBV27; a possible D gene is TRBD1 (6 bases). Looked up from germline, CDR1 is MNHEY and CDR2 is SMNVEV (reference sequence). The length of the CDR3 is 16 residues. Deletions cut 3 bases from V and 0 bases from J, with 12 bases between. CDR3 amino acids: CASSFRGGDSNQPQHF. CDR3 nucleotides: TGTGCCAGCAGTTTTAGAGGGGGAGATAGCAATCAGCCCCAGCATTTT.